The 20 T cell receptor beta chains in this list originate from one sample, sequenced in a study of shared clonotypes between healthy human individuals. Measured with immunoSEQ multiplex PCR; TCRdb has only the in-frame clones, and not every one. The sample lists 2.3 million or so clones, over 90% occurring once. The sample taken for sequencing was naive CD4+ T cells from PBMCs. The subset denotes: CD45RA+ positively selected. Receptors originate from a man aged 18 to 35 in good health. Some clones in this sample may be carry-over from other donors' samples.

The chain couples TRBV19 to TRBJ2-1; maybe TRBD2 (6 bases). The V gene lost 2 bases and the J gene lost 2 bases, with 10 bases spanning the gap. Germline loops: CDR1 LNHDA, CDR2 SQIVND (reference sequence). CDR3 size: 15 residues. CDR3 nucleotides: TGTGCCAGTAGTATATTCCGGGAGACCTACAATGAGCAGTTCTTC. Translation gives CASSIFRETYNEQFF.

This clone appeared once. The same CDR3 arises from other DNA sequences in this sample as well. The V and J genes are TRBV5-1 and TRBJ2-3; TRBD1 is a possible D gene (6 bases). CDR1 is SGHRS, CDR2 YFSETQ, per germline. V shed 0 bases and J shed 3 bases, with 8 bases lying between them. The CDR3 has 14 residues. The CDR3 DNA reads TGCGCCAGCAGCTTGGACAGGGAAACAGATACGCAGTATTTT. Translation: CASSLDRETDTQYF.

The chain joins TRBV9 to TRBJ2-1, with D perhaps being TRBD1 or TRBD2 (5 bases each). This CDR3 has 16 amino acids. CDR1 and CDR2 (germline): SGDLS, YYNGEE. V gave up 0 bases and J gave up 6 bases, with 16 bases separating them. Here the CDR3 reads CASSVAADFRGNEQFF. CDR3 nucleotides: TGTGCCAGCAGCGTAGCAGCGGATTTTAGGGGCAATGAGCAGTTCTTC.

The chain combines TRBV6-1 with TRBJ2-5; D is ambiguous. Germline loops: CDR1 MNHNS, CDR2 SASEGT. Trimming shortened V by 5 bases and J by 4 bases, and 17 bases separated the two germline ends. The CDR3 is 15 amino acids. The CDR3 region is CASSSHDIRPETQYF. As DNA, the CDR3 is TGTGCCAGCAGTTCCCATGACATCCGCCCAGAGACCCAGTACTTC.

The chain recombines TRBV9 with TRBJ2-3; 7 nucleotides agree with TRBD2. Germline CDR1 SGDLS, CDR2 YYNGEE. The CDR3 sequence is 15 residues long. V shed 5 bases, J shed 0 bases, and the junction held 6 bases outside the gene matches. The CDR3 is CASSPSGPSTDTQYF. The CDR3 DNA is TGTGCCAGCAGTCCTAGCGGACCTAGCACAGATACGCAGTATTTT. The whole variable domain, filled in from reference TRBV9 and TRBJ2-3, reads DSGVTQTPKHLITATGQRVTLRCSPRSGDLSVYWYQQSLDQGLQFLIQYYNGEERAKGNILERFSAQQFPDLHSELNLSSLELGDSALYFCASSPSGPSTDTQYFGPGTRLTVL.

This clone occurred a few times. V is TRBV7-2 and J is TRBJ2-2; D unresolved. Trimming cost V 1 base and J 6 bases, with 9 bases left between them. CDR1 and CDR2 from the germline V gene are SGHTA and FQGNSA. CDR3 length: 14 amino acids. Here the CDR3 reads CASSLGSWPGELFF. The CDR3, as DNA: TGTGCCAGCAGCTTAGGAAGTTGGCCCGGGGAGCTGTTTTTT. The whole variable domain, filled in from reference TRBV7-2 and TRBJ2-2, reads GAGVSQSPSNKVTEKGKDVELRCDPISGHTALYWYRQSLGQGLEFLIYFQGNSAPDKSGLPSDRFSAERTGGSVSTLTIQRTQQEDSAVYLCASSLGSWPGELFFGEGSRLTVL.

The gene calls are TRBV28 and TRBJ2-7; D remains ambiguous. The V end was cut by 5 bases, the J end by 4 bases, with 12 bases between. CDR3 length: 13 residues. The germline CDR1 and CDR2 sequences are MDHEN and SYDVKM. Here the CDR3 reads CASSPRSPYEQYF. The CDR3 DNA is TGTGCCAGCAGTCCGAGATCTCCATACGAGCAGTACTTC. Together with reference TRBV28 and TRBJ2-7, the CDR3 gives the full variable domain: DVKVTQSSRYLVKRTGEKVFLECVQDMDHENMFWYRQDPGLGLRLIYFSYDVKMKEKGDIPEGYSVSREKKERFSLILESASTNQTSMYLCASSPRSPYEQYFGPGTRLTVT.

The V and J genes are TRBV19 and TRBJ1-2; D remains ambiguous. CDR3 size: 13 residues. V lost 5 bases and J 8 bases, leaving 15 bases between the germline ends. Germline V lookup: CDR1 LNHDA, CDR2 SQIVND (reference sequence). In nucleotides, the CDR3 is TGTGCCAGTAGTGTACAAGATCCCCAGGGCTACACCTTC. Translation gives CASSVQDPQGYTF. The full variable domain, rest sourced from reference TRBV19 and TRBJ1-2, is DGGITQSPKYLFRKEGQNVTLSCEQNLNHDAMYWYRQDPGQGLRLIYYSQIVNDFQKGDIAEGYSVSREKKESFPLTVTSAQKNPTAFYLCASSVQDPQGYTFGSGTRLTVV.

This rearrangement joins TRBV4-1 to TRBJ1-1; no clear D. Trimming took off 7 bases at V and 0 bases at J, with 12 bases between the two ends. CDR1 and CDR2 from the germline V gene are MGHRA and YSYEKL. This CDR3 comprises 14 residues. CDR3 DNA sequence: TGCGCCAGCACACACAGCCTAATGAACACTGAAGCTTTCTTT. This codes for CASTHSLMNTEAFF.

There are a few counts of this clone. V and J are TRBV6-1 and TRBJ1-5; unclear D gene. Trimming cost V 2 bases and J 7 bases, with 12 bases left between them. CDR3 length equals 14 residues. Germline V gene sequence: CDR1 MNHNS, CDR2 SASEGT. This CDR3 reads CASSENRSFQPQHF. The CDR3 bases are TGTGCCAGCAGTGAAAACAGATCGTTCCAGCCCCAGCATTTT.

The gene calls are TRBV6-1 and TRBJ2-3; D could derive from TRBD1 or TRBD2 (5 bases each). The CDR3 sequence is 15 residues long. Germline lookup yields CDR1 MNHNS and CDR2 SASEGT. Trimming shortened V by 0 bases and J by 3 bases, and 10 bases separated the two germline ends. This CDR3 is CASSEAGLATDTQYF. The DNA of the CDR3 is TGTGCCAGCAGTGAAGCGGGGCTAGCTACAGATACGCAGTATTTT.

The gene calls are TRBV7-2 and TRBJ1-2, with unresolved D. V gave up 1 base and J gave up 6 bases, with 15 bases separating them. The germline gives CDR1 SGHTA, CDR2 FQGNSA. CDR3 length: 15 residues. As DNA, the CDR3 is TGTGCCAGCAGCTTAGGGAGGGTAGTGTTACATGGCTACACCTTC. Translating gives CASSLGRVVLHGYTF.

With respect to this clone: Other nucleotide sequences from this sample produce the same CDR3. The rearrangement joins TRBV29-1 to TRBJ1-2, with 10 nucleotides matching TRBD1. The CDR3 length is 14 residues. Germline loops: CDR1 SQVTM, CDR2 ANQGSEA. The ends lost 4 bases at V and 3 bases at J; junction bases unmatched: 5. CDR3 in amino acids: CSVGRDRGDYGYTF. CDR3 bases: TGCAGCGTTGGAAGGGACAGGGGAGACTATGGCTACACCTTC.

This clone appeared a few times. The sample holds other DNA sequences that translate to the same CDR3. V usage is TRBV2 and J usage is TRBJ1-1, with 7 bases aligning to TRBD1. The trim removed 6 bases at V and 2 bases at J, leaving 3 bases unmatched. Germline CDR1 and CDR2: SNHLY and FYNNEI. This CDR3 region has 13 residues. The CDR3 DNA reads TGTGCCAGCAGCAGGGGGTTAAACACTGAAGCTTTCTTT. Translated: CASSRGLNTEAFF.

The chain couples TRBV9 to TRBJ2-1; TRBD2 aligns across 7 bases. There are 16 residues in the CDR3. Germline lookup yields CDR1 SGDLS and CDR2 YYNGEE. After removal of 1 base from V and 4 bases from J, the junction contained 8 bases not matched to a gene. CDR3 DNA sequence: TGTGCCAGCAGCGTACGTCTAGCGGACCAATACAATGAGCAGTTCTTC. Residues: CASSVRLADQYNEQFF.

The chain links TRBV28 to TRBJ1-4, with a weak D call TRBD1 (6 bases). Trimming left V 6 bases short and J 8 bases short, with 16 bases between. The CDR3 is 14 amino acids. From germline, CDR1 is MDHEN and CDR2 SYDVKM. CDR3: CASRERGAGEKLFF. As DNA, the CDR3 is TGTGCCAGCAGGGAACGGGGGGCAGGGGAAAAACTGTTTTTT.

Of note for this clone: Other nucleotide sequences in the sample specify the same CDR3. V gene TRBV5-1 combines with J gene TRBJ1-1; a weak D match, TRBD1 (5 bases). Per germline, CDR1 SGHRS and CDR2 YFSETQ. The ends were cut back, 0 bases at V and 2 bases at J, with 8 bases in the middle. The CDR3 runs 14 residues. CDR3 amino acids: CASSLAGGNTEAFF. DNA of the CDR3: TGCGCCAGCAGCTTGGCGGGGGGTAACACTGAAGCTTTCTTT.

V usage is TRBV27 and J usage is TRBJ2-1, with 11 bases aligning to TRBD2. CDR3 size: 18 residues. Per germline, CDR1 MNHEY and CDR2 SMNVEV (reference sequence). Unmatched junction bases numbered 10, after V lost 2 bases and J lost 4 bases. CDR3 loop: CASSLPGAGTSGYNEQFF. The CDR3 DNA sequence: TGTGCCAGCAGTTTACCAGGGGCCGGGACTAGCGGATACAATGAGCAGTTCTTC.

Here the CDR3 DNA reads TGCGCCAGCAGCCAAGAATTGTCAACCCCCAAGAATACGCAGTATTTT. Amino acid sequence: CASSQELSTPKNTQYF. The V gene is TRBV4-1, the J gene TRBJ2-3; D is ambiguous. V was pared by 0 bases and J by 7 bases, with 17 bases between. Germline CDR1 and CDR2: MGHRA and YSYEKL. The CDR3 loop spans 16 amino acids.

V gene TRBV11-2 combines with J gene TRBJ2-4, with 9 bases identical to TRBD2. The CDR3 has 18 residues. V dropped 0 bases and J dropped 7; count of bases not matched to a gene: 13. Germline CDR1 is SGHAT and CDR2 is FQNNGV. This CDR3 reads CASSLEGGGAGGENIQYF. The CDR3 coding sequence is TGTGCCAGCAGCTTAGAGGGGGGCGGAGCGGGAGGAGAGAACATTCAGTACTTC. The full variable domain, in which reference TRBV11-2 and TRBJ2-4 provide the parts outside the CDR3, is EAGVAQSPRYKIIEKRQSVAFWCNPISGHATLYWYQQILGQGPKLLIQFQNNGVVDDSQLPKDRFSAERLKGVDSTLKIQPAKLEDSAVYLCASSLEGGGAGGENIQYFGAGTRLSVL.